This TCR beta chain was profiled in a study of blood T cell repertoires in COVID-19. Overall study context: Samples came from the United States, Italy and Spain, spanning acute and convalescent COVID-19. Sources were T cells, B-cell-depleted T cells, or PBMCs; the material itself was cDNA or gDNA.

Per the study methods: Reference gene primer amplification in the assay estimated nucleated cell counts. Repertoires were generated with immunoSEQ multiplex PCR, while TCRdb's copy carries only in-frame clones and drops some. V and J calls and clone size are given by that table; D and trimming were obtained from the DNA. Of more than 200,000 clones listed, 75% to 90% were seen once; the top ten hold approximately 30%. This clone was picked up a small number of times. The ends were cut back, 0 bases at V and 0 bases at J, with 9 bases in the middle. This CDR3 contains 16 residues. Germline CDR1 reads MRHNA; CDR2 reads SNTAGT.

The clonotype was recovered from a man in his forties with acute or convalescent COVID-19. Sample: peripheral blood. V and J are TRBV6-4 and TRBJ2-1; D is unresolved. For the CDR3, the DNA is TGTGCCAGCAGTGACTCTGCCAGGAACTCCTACAATGAGCAGTTCTTC. Amino acid sequence: CASSDSARNSYNEQFF.